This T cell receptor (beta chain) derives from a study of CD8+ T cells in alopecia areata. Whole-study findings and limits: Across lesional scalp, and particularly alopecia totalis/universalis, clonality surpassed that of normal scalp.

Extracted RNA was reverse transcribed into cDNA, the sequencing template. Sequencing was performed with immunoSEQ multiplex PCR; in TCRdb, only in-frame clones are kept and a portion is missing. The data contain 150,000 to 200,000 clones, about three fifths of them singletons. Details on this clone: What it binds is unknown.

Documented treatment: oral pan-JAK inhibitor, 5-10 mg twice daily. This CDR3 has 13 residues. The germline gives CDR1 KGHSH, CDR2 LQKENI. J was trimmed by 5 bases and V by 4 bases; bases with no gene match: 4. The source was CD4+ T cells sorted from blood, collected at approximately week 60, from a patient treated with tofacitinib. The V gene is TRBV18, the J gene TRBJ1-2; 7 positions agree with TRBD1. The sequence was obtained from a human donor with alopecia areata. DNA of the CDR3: TGTGCCAGCTCACGGGACAGCGATTATGGCTACACCTTC. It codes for CASSRDSDYGYTF.